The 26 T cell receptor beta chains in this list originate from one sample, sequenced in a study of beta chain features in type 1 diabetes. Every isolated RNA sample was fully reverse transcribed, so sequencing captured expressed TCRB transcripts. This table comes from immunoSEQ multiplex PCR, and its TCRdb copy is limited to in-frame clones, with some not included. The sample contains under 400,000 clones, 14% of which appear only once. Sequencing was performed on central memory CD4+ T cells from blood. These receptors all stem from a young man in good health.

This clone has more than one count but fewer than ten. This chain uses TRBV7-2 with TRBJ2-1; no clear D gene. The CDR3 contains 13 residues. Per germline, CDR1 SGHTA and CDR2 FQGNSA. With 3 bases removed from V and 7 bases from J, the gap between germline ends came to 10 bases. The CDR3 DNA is TGTGCCAGCAGCTTCAAGTTTAGGAATGAGCAGTTCTTC. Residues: CASSFKFRNEQFF.

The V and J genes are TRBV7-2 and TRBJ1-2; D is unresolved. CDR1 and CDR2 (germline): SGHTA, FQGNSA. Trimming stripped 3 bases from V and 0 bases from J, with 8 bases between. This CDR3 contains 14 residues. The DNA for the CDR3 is TGTGCCAGCAGCTTCATGACGGCTAACTATGGCTACACCTTC. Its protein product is CASSFMTANYGYTF.

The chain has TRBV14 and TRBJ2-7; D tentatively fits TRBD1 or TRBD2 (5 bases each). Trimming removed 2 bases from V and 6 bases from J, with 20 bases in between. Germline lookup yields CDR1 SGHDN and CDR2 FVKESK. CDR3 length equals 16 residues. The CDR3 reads CASSQMWGPRDGEQYF. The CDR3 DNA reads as TGTGCCAGCAGCCAAATGTGGGGTCCCAGGGACGGCGAGCAGTACTTC.

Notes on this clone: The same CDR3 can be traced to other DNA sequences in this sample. CDR3 in DNA: TGTGCCAGCAGCTTACTCAATCAGCCCCAGCATTTT. Translating gives CASSLLNQPQHF. This chain links TRBV7-2 with TRBJ1-5, with D uncertain. Germline lookup yields CDR1 SGHTA and CDR2 FQGNSA. This CDR3 contains 12 residues. V lost 2 bases and J lost 3, with 2 bases in between.

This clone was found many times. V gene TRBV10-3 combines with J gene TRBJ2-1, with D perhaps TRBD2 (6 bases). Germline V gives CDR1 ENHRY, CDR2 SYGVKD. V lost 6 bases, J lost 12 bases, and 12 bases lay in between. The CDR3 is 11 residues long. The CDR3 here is CAIRSNSGQFF. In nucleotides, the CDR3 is TGTGCCATCAGGTCTAATAGCGGGCAGTTCTTC.

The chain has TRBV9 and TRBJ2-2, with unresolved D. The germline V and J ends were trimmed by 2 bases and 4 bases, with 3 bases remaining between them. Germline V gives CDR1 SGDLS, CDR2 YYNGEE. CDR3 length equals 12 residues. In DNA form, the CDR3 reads TGTGCCAGCAGCGTCACCACCGGGGAGCTGTTTTTT. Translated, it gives CASSVTTGELFF. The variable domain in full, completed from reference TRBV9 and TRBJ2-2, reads DSGVTQTPKHLITATGQRVTLRCSPRSGDLSVYWYQQSLDQGLQFLIQYYNGEERAKGNILERFSAQQFPDLHSELNLSSLELGDSALYFCASSVTTGELFFGEGSRLTVL.

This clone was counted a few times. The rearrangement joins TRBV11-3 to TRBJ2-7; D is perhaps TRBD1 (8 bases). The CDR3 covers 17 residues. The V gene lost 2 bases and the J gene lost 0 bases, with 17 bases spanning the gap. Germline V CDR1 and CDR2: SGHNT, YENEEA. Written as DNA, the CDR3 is TGTGCCAGCAGCTTATCGGGGGGACAGGTGAGCTCCTACGAGCAGTACGTC. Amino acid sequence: CASSLSGGQVSSYEQYV.

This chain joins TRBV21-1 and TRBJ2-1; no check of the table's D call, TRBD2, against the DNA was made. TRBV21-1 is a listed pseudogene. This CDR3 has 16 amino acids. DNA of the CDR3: TGTGCCAGCAGCAAAGAGGCTAGCGGGCCTTACAATGAGCAGTTCTTC. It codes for CASSKEASGPYNEQFF.

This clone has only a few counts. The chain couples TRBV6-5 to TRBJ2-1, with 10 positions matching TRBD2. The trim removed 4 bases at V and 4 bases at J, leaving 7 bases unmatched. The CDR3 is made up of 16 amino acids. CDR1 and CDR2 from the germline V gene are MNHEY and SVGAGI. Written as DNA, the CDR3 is TGTGCCAGCAGTTCTGCCGGGACTAGCGATTACAATGAGCAGTTCTTC. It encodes CASSSAGTSDYNEQFF.

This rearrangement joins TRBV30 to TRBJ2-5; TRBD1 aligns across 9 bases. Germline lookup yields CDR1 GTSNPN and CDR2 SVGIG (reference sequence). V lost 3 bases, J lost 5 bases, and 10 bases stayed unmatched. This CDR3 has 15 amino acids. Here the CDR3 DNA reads TGTGCCTGGAGAGGTGGACAGGGGAGGTGGGAGACCCAGTACTTC. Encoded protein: CAWRGGQGRWETQYF.

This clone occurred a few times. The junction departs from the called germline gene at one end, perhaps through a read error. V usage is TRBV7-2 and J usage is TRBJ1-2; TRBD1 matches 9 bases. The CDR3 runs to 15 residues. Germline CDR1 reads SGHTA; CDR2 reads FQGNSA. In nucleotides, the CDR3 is TGCGCCAGCAGCCAAGGGACAGGGACTGGTTATGGCTACACCTTC. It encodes CASSQGTGTGYGYTF.

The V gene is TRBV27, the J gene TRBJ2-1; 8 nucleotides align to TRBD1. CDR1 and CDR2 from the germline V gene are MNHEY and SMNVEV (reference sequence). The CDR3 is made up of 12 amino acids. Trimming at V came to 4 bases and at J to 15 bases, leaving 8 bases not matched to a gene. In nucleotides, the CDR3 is TGTGCCAGCAGTTCGACAGGGGTTGGTCGGTTCTTC. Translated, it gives CASSSTGVGRFF.

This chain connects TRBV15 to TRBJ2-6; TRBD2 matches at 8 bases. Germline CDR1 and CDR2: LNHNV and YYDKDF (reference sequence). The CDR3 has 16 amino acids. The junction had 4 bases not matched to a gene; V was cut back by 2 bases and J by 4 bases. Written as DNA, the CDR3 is TGTGCCACCAGCAGACATAGCGGGACCGGGGCCAACGTCCTGACTTTC. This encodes CATSRHSGTGANVLTF.

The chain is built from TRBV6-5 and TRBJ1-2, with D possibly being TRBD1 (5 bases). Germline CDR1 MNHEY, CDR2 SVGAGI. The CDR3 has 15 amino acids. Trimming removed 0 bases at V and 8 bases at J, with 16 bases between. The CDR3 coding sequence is TGTGCCAGCAGTTACTCGGCGGGGCACCTCGGGGGCTACACCTTC. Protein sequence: CASSYSAGHLGGYTF.

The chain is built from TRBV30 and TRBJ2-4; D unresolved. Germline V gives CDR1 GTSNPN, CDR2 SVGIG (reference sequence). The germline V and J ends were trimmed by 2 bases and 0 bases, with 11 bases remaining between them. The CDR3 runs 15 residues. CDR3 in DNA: TGTGCCTGGAGTTTTGGTTTCCGAGCCAAAAACATTCAGTACTTC. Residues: CAWSFGFRAKNIQYF.

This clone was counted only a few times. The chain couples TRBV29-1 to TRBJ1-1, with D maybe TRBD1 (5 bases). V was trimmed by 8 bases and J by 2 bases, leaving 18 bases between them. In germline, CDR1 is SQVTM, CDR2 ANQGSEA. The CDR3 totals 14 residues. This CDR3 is CSTLGWGQNTEAFF. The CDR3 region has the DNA TGCAGCACCCTGGGTTGGGGCCAAAACACTGAAGCTTTCTTT. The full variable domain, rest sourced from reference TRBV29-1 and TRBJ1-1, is SAVISQKPSRDICQRGTSLTIQCQVDSQVTMMFWYRQQPGQSLTLIATANQGSEATYESGFVIDKFPISRPNLTFSTLTVSNMSPEDSSIYLCSTLGWGQNTEAFFGQGTRLTVV.

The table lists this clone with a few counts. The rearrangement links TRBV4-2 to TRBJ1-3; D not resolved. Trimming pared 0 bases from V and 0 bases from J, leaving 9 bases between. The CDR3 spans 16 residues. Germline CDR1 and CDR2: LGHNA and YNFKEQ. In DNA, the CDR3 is TGTGCCAGCAGCCAAGAGAGTAGGAGCTCTGGAAACACCATATATTTT. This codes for CASSQESRSSGNTIYF.

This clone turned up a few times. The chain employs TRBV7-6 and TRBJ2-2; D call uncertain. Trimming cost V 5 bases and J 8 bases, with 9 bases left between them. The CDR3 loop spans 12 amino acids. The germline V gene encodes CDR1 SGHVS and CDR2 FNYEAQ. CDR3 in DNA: TGTGCCAGCAGCCCGAATGCAGGGGAGCTGTTTTTT. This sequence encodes CASSPNAGELFF.

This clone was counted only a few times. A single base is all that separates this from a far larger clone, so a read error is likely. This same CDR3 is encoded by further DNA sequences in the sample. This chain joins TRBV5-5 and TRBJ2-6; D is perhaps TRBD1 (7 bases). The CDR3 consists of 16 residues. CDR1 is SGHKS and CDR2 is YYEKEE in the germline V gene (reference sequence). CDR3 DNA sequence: TGTGCCCGCAGGGGGGATACGGTCTCTGGGGCCAACGTCCTGACTTTC. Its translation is CARRGDTVSGANVLTF.

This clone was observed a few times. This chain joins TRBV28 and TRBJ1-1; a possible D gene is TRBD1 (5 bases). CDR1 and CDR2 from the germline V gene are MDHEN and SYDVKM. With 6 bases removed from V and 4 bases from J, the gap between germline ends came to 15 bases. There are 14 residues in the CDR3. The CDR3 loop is CASSAGGAGTEAFF. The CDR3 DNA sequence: TGTGCCAGCAGCGCCGGCGGGGCGGGCACTGAAGCTTTCTTT.

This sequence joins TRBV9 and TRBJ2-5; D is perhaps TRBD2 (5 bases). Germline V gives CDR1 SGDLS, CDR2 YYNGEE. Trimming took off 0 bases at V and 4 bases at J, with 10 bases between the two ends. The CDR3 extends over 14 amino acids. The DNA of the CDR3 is TGTGCCAGCAGCGTAGGAGGGTTCGGAGAGACCCAGTACTTC. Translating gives CASSVGGFGETQYF.

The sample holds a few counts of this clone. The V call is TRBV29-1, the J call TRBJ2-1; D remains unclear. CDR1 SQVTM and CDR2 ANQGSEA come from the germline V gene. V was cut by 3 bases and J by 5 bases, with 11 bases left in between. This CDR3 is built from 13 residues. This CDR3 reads CSVDIQVHNEQFF. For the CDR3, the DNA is TGCAGCGTTGACATTCAGGTCCACAATGAGCAGTTCTTC.

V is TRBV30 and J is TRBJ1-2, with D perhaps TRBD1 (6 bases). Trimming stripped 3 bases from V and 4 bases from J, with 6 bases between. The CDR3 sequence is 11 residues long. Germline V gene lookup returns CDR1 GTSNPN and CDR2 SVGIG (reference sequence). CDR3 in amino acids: CAWRQGYGYTF. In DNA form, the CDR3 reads TGTGCCTGGAGACAGGGCTATGGCTACACCTTC.

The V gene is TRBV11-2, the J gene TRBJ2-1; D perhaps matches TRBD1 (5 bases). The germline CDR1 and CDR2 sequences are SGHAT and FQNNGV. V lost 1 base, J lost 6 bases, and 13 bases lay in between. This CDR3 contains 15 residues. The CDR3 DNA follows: TGTGCCAGCAGCTTAGGGCAATCCAGGGCCAATGAGCAGTTCTTC. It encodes CASSLGQSRANEQFF.

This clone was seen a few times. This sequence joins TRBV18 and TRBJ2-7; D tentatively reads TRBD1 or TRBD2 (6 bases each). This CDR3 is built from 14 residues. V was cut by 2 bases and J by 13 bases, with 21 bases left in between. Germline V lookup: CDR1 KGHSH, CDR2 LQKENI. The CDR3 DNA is TGTGCCAGCTCACCATGGGACAACCGGGACTCCCAATACTTC. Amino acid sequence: CASSPWDNRDSQYF.

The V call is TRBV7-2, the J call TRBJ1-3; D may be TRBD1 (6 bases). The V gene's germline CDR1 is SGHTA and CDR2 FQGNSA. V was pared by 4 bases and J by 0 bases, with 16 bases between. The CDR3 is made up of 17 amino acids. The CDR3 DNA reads TGTGCCAGCAGCTCCGACCCCCGGACAGTCTCTGGAAACACCATATATTTT. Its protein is CASSSDPRTVSGNTIYF. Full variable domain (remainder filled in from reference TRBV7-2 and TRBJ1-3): GAGVSQSPSNKVTEKGKDVELRCDPISGHTALYWYRQSLGQGLEFLIYFQGNSAPDKSGLPSDRFSAERTGGSVSTLTIQRTQQEDSAVYLCASSSDPRTVSGNTIYFGEGSWLTVV.